The 11 T cell receptor beta chains reported below all come from one sample, sequenced in a study of graft-versus-host responses after intestinal transplantation. No antigen is known for these receptors. Profiled with immunoSEQ multiplex PCR; TCRdb holds only in-frame clones, not every one. The sample shows about 59,000 clones, approximately 94% of them seen only once. The sequencing used unstimulated CD4+ T cells sorted from spleen or lymph node cells, collected before transplant. These receptors all stem from a human donor who was the organ donor for an intestinal transplant.

Comment on this clone: The identical CDR3 is also encoded by other nucleotide sequences in the sample. The chain employs TRBV4-1 and TRBJ2-1; 14 bases agree with TRBD2. This CDR3 spans 20 amino acids. Trimming removed 5 bases from V and 1 base from J; junction bases left unmatched: 13. Germline V gene data show CDR1 as MGHRA and CDR2 as YSYEKL. The CDR3 DNA sequence: TGCGCCAGCAGCTATCGTGGACTAGCGGGGGGCCCCAAATCCTACAATGAGCAGTTCTTC. Protein sequence: CASSYRGLAGGPKSYNEQFF.

The chain links TRBV21-1 to TRBJ2-6. TRBV21-1 is designated a pseudogene. CDR3 size: 14 residues. CDR3 residues: CASSKDPGANVLTF. The CDR3 DNA reads as TGTGCCAGCAGCAAAGACCCAGGGGCCAACGTCCTGACTTTC.

This clone has just one count. The chain carries TRBV5-1 and TRBJ2-3; TRBD1 matches at 8 bases. CDR3 length equals 15 residues. Unmatched junction bases numbered 12, after V lost 8 bases and J lost 4 bases. CDR1 and CDR2 from the germline V gene are SGHRS and YFSETQ. CDR3 bases: TGCGCCAGTAACCGAGCAGGGGGCGAGGCAGATACGCAGTATTTT. This translates into CASNRAGGEADTQYF.

The chain links TRBV19 to TRBJ1-3, with TRBD1 matching over 7 bases. This CDR3 comprises 17 residues. Looked up from germline, CDR1 is LNHDA and CDR2 is SQIVND (reference sequence). Unmatched junction bases numbered 17, after V lost 8 bases and J lost 4 bases. CDR3 sequence (DNA): TGTGCCAGTGGGGCCCACAGGGGCCCACTAGGAGGAAACACCATATATTTT. The encoded protein is CASGAHRGPLGGNTIYF.

This chain uses TRBV27 with TRBJ1-5, with D possibly being TRBD1 (5 bases). The CDR3 contains 14 residues. V lost 8 bases to trimming and J lost 1 base, with 12 bases between them. Per germline, CDR1 MNHEY and CDR2 SMNVEV (reference sequence). Here the CDR3 DNA reads TGTGCCAGCCCTTCGGGGGGGAGCAATCAGCCCCAGCATTTT. This sequence encodes CASPSGGSNQPQHF.

V is TRBV6-5 and J is TRBJ2-5; D not certain. The CDR3 spans 15 residues. V was shortened by 2 bases and J by 5 bases, with 15 bases between the two germline ends. Germline V gives CDR1 MNHEY, CDR2 SVGAGI. As DNA, the CDR3 is TGTGCCAGCAGTTACCACTCAGCAACGGGCGAGACCCAGTACTTC. Protein sequence: CASSYHSATGETQYF.

V usage is TRBV7-9 and J usage is TRBJ1-6; no clear D gene. Germline lookup yields CDR1 SEHNR and CDR2 FQNEAQ (reference sequence). The V and J ends lost 1 base and 5 bases respectively, with 6 bases between them. The CDR3 sequence is 14 residues long. CDR3 nucleotides: TGTGCCAGCAGCTTAGGACGGAATAATTCACCCCTCCACTTT. As protein: CASSLGRNNSPLHF.

This clone occurred once. V usage is TRBV7-2 and J usage is TRBJ2-5, with 8 bases that match TRBD2. This CDR3 has 14 amino acids. Trimming removed 5 bases from V and 5 bases from J; junction bases left unmatched: 7. Germline assignment: CDR1 SGHTA and CDR2 FQGNSA. This chain's CDR3 is CASSPRTSRETQYF. CDR3 DNA sequence: TGTGCCAGCAGCCCGCGGACTAGCCGGGAGACCCAGTACTTC. Combining the CDR3 with reference TRBV7-2 and TRBJ2-5 gives the whole variable domain GAGVSQSPSNKVTEKGKDVELRCDPISGHTALYWYRQSLGQGLEFLIYFQGNSAPDKSGLPSDRFSAERTGGSVSTLTIQRTQQEDSAVYLCASSPRTSRETQYFGPGTRLLVL.

The chain links TRBV6-5 to TRBJ1-6; D is unclear. The V end was cut by 2 bases, the J end by 8 bases, with 4 bases between. Germline assignment: CDR1 MNHEY and CDR2 SVGAGI. This CDR3 comprises 12 residues. CDR3 in amino acids: CASSYRDSPLHF. The CDR3 bases are TGTGCCAGCAGTTACAGGGATTCACCCCTCCACTTT.

The chain recombines TRBV6-5 with TRBJ2-7; 10 bases agree with TRBD1. The germline V gene encodes CDR1 MNHEY and CDR2 SVGAGI. The V segment lost 4 bases and the J segment 4 bases; nucleotides outside the gene matches: 7. CDR3 length equals 15 residues. The CDR3 here is CASSSSGTGEYEQYF. DNA for the CDR3: TGTGCCAGCAGTTCCTCCGGGACAGGGGAGTACGAGCAGTACTTC.

The chain combines TRBV7-9 with TRBJ2-5; TRBD1 matches 7 bases. CDR1 and CDR2 from the germline V gene are SEHNR and FQNEAQ (reference sequence). The ends lost 5 bases at V and 0 bases at J; junction bases unmatched: 9. The CDR3 is 16 amino acids. The CDR3 sequence is CASSPPRRGYQETQYF. DNA of the CDR3: TGTGCCAGCAGCCCCCCCCGCAGGGGGTACCAAGAGACCCAGTACTTC.